These 10 T cell receptor beta chains originate from one sample sequenced in a study of blood T cell repertoires in COVID-19. Clones were sequenced by immunoSEQ multiplex PCR, and TCRdb holds only the in-frame ones, with some missing. The profile shows around 150,000 clones, roughly 86% of them singletons. Sequencing input: peripheral blood. These receptors were collected from a man between 18 and 29 years old with acute or convalescent COVID-19.

The chain links TRBV29-1 to TRBJ1-2, with D hard to call. This CDR3 has 13 residues. V lost 3 bases and J 3 bases, leaving 11 bases between the germline ends. Germline V gene data show CDR1 as SQVTM and CDR2 as ANQGSEA. The CDR3 DNA reads as TGCAGCGTTGACAGGTCGGTTGACTATGGCTACACCTTC. Amino acid sequence: CSVDRSVDYGYTF.

This sequence joins TRBV5-1 and TRBJ2-3; 8 nucleotides line up with TRBD2. Per the germline V gene, CDR1 is SGHRS and CDR2 is YFSETQ. J lost 4 bases, V lost 1 base, and 8 bases had no gene match. The CDR3 spans 16 residues. The CDR3 DNA reads as TGCGCCAGCAGCTTGAGAGTAGCGGGGAGCGCAGATACGCAGTATTTT. Protein sequence: CASSLRVAGSADTQYF. Looking up the rest from reference TRBV5-1 and TRBJ2-3 gives the full variable domain: KAGVTQTPRYLIKTRGQQVTLSCSPISGHRSVSWYQQTPGQGLQFLFEYFSETQRNKGNFPGRFSGRQFSNSRSEMNVSTLELGDSALYLCASSLRVAGSADTQYFGPGTRLTVL.

V gene TRBV28 combines with J gene TRBJ2-1; D is uncertain. The CDR3 spans 15 residues. Germline V gene data show CDR1 as MDHEN and CDR2 as SYDVKM. Trimming took off 3 bases at V and 3 bases at J, with 12 bases between the two ends. CDR3 coding DNA: TGTGCCAGCAGTTTGGTAGCTCCGGACTACAATGAGCAGTTCTTC. Its translation is CASSLVAPDYNEQFF.

The rearrangement uses TRBV7-2 and TRBJ1-1; the D is unclear. Germline CDR1 and CDR2: SGHTA and FQGNSA. The CDR3 is 15 residues long. Trimming stripped 4 bases from V and 2 bases from J, with 14 bases between. In DNA form, the CDR3 reads TGTGCCAGCAGCTCCACTGGGCCTTTAAACACTGAAGCTTTCTTT. Translation gives CASSSTGPLNTEAFF.

The chain joins TRBV4-1 to TRBJ2-2, with D hard to call. Germline-derived CDR1 and CDR2 are MGHRA and YSYEKL. V was clipped by 1 base and J by 0 bases, with 12 bases between them. CDR3 length: 17 amino acids. The CDR3 sequence is CASSQVPRTSNTGELFF. CDR3 nucleotides: TGCGCCAGCAGCCAAGTCCCGAGAACGTCGAACACCGGGGAGCTGTTTTTT.

This clone was detected only once. One end of the junction is discordant with germline, which a read error may explain. This chain joins TRBV23-1 and TRBJ1-2; D not resolved. TRBV23-1 qualifies as an ORF whose function is uncertain. This CDR3 comprises 14 residues. In DNA form, the CDR3 reads TGCGCCAGCAGCCACGACGGTTTTAACTATGGTTACACCTTC. Translation gives CASSHDGFNYGYTF.

The chain employs TRBV4-1 and TRBJ2-5, with 11 nucleotides matching TRBD2. The CDR3 sequence is 17 residues long. Germline trimming cut 6 bases from V and 4 bases from J; bases unmatched to any gene: 13. Germline CDR1 and CDR2: MGHRA and YSYEKL. This chain's CDR3 is CASSPTSGVYLGETQYF. In DNA form, the CDR3 reads TGCGCCAGCAGTCCGACTAGCGGGGTCTACCTCGGAGAGACCCAGTACTTC.

The V gene is TRBV30, the J gene TRBJ1-1; weak D call: TRBD1 (5 bases). CDR1 and CDR2 from the germline V gene are GTSNPN and SVGIG (reference sequence). The length of the CDR3 is 14 residues. Trimming pared 7 bases from V and 3 bases from J, leaving 18 bases between. The CDR3 nucleotides are TGTGCCTCAGGGAGGACACTCCCGGACACTGAAGCTTTCTTT. Encoded protein: CASGRTLPDTEAFF.

The chain combines TRBV9 with TRBJ2-7; D gene uncertain. The CDR3 contains 14 residues. Germline loops: CDR1 SGDLS, CDR2 YYNGEE. Trimming shortened V by 0 bases and J by 2 bases, and 9 bases separated the two germline ends. The CDR3 protein is CASSVGQATYEQYF. The CDR3 nucleotides are TGTGCCAGCAGCGTAGGGCAGGCGACCTACGAGCAGTACTTC.

The V call is TRBV9, the J call TRBJ1-1; 7 bases are a match to TRBD1. The CDR3 is 16 residues long. Germline V CDR1 and CDR2: SGDLS, YYNGEE. V dropped 4 bases and J dropped 1; count of bases not matched to a gene: 10. The CDR3 DNA is TGTGCCAGCAGCTCCCACTCGGACAGGCGGAACACTGAAGCTTTCTTT. Translation gives CASSSHSDRRNTEAFF.